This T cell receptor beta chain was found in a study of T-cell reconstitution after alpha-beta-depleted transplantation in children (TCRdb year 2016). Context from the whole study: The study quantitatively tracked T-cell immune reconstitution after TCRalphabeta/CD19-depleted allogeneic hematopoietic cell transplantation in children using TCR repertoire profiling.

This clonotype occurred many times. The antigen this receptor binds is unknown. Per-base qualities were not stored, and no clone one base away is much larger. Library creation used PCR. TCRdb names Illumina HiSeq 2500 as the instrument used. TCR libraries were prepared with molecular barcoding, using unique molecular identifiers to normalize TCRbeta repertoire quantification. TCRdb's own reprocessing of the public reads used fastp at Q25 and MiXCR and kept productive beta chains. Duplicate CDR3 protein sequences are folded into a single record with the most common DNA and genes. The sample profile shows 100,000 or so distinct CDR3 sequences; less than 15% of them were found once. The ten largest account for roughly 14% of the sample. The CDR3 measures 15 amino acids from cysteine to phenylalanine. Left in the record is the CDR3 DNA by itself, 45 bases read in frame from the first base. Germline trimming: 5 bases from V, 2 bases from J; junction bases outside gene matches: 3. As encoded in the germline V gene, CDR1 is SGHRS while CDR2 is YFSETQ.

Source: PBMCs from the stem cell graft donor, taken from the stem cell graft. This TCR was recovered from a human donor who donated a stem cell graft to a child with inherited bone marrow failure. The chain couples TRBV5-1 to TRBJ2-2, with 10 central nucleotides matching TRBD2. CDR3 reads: CASSWTSGNTGELFF. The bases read TGCGCCAGCAGTTGGACTAGCGGTAACACCGGGGAGCTGTTTTTT.